A selection of T cell receptor beta chains follows, all from one sample in a study of immune heterogeneity within non-small cell lung tumors. Each CDR3 protein is one row after TCRdb ran MiXCR on the multiplex PCR reads. The sample has 10,000 to 12,000 distinct CDR3 sequences, 25% to 30% seen once. The sequenced material came from lung tumor tissue. The receptors come from a woman aged 55-70 years with non-small cell lung cancer. Both conserved end residues are part of each CDR3. A D gene is named only where the DNA matches it firmly. The size of a clone is reported for some rows only, either as once, few or many, or as a class for expanded clones.

v_gene,d_gene,abundance,j_gene,CDR3aa,CDR3nt
TRBV28,-,-,TRBJ2-4,CASSSPTGGGNIQYF,TGTGCCAGCAGTTCACCCACAGGAGGGGGAAACATTCAGTACTTC
TRBV19,-,medium-sized,TRBJ2-2,CASSRRTNTGELFF,TGTGCCAGTAGCCGGAGAACGAACACCGGGGAGCTGTTTTTT
TRBV4-3,TRBD1,-,TRBJ1-6,CASSMQGGNNSPLHF,TGCGCCAGCAGCATGCAGGGGGGGAATAATTCACCCCTCCACTTT
TRBV19,TRBD2,medium-sized,TRBJ2-7,CASSIAASGYEQYF,TGTGCCAGTAGTATAGCGGCTAGCGGCTACGAGCAGTACTTC
TRBV5-6,-,-,TRBJ2-2,CASRLQGAAGELFF,TGTGCCAGCAGGTTACAGGGAGCGGCCGGGGAGCTGTTTTTT
TRBV27,-,medium-sized,TRBJ2-4,CASSFATTSDIQYF,TGTGCCAGCAGTTTTGCCACTACATCGGACATTCAGTACTTC
TRBV5-4,-,-,TRBJ2-3,CASSLIPGLPPDTQYF,TGTGCCAGCAGCTTGATACCAGGACTACCCCCAGATACGCAGTATTTT
TRBV6-2/TRBV6-3,-,-,TRBJ2-3,CASSPSTGGGGGTDTQYF,TGTGCCAGCAGCCCCTCTACTGGCGGAGGGGGGGGCACAGATACGCAGTATTTT
TRBV7-6,-,-,TRBJ1-3,CASSLDAWTSGNTIYF,TGTGCCAGCAGCTTAGACGCGTGGACCTCTGGAAACACCATATATTTT
TRBV5-8,-,-,TRBJ2-5,CASSLGIGREETQYF,TGTGCCAGCAGCTTGGGGATCGGCAGGGAGGAGACCCAGTACTTC
TRBV6-1,-,-,TRBJ2-7,CASSEGGTLSYEQYF,TGTGCCAGCAGTGAAGGCGGGACACTTTCCTACGAGCAGTACTTC
TRBV24-1,TRBD1,few,TRBJ2-5,CATSDVGGGETQYF,TGTGCCACCAGTGATGTAGGGGGCGGTGAGACCCAGTACTTC
TRBV19,-,-,TRBJ1-5,CASSLGSLGQPQHF,TGTGCCAGCAGCTTGGGGAGCTTGGGTCAGCCCCAGCATTTT
TRBV7-9,-,-,TRBJ1-1,CASSLQVNTEAFF,TGTGCCAGCAGCTTACAGGTAAACACTGAAGCTTTCTTT
TRBV5-8,-,-,TRBJ2-5,CASSFGETQYF,TGTGCCAGCAGCTTTGGAGAGACCCAGTACTTC
TRBV19,-,medium-sized,TRBJ1-1,CASSMSTEAFF,TGTGCCAGTAGTATGTCCACTGAAGCTTTCTTT